This TCR beta chain was sequenced during a study of T cells in Graves' hyperthyroidism and ophthalmopathy. Stable Graves' hyperthyroidism denoted no ophthalmopathy progression over 18 months. Newly diagnosed hyperthyroidism, duration under 2 months, in patients aged 18 to 65. Thyroid ultrasound and orbital computed tomography, with clinical symptoms and serum thyroxine and TRAb, informed diagnoses. The PBMCs were taken from approximately 9.7 ml of fresh peripheral blood. From germline, CDR1 is SQVTM and CDR2 ANQGSEA. V was trimmed by 2 bases and J by 1 base, leaving 14 bases between them. This CDR3 is 15 amino acids long. What was amplified from RNA transcripts were TCR beta CDR3 regions. When the TCR CDR3 underwent first-round RT-PCR, the HTBI primer set was used. MiXCR was run by TCRdb on the multiplex PCR reads, yielding one entry per CDR3 protein. The data show about 420,000 distinct CDR3 sequences, approximately 14% seen once.

The chain has TRBV29-1 and TRBJ2-5; D is perhaps TRBD2 (6 bases). Material for sequencing was blood. The sequence came from a woman aged 18-29 years with Graves' hyperthyroidism. The CDR3 is CSVELAGGSQETQYF. The CDR3, as DNA: TGCAGCGTTGAATTGGCAGGAGGGAGCCAAGAGACCCAGTACTTC.